These 18 T cell receptor beta chains were all obtained from the same sample, sequenced in a study of blood T cell repertoires in COVID-19. Sequencing was performed with immunoSEQ multiplex PCR; in TCRdb, only in-frame clones are kept and a portion is missing. The sample comprises 60,000 to 65,000 clones, more than 75% of which are singletons, and approximately 15% rests with the top ten. Sequencing used peripheral blood. The receptors derive from a man aged 60 to 69 with COVID-19, enrolled during active disease.

The rearrangement links TRBV3-1 (or the pseudogene TRBV3-2) to TRBJ2-1, with a possible D match to TRBD2 (5 bases). The germline CDR1 and CDR2 sequences are LGHDT and YNNKEL (reference sequence). This CDR3 comprises 12 residues. Trimming stripped 0 bases from V and 10 bases from J, with 7 bases between. The CDR3 coding sequence is TGTGCCAGCAGCCAAGAACGGAGGGAGCAGTTCTTC. Its translation: CASSQERREQFF.

The chain is built from TRBV12-5 and TRBJ2-4; 7 bases are a match to TRBD2. Per the germline V gene, CDR1 is LGHNT and CDR2 is FRNRAP. V gave up 3 bases and J gave up 10 bases; unmatched junction bases: 12. The length of the CDR3 is 15 residues. The CDR3 loop is CASGFGWEGSGIQYF. As DNA, the CDR3 is TGTGCTAGTGGTTTTGGGTGGGAGGGTTCAGGAATTCAGTACTTC.

V is TRBV14 and J is TRBJ2-7; weak D call: TRBD2 (5 bases). The CDR3 extends over 14 amino acids. The V end lost 4 bases, the J end lost 9 bases, and 19 bases lay between the germline ends. Germline CDR1 reads SGHDN; CDR2 reads FVKESK. The CDR3 region has the DNA TGTGCCAGCAGCCCCTCCCGCGGTGGCGCGGGGCAGTACTTC. This gives the protein CASSPSRGGAGQYF.

This clone showed up just once. The chain is built from TRBV5-1 and TRBJ2-2; the match to TRBD2 covers 8 bases. J was trimmed by 7 bases and V by 0 bases; bases with no gene match: 5. CDR1 and CDR2 from the germline V gene are SGHRS and YFSETQ. The CDR3 sequence is 15 residues long. The CDR3 sequence is CASSLAAGGIGELFF. The CDR3 nucleotides read TGCGCCAGCAGCTTGGCGGCGGGAGGTATCGGGGAGCTGTTTTTT.

This clone has just a few counts. J is TRBJ2-1 and V is TRBV5-4; the match to TRBD2 covers 10 bases. CDR3 size: 14 residues. V shed 4 bases and J 5 bases; nucleotides not matched to a gene: 3. Germline lookup yields CDR1 SGHNT and CDR2 YYREEE (reference sequence). Here the CDR3 DNA reads TGTGCCAGCAGCCCCGGACTAGCGGACAATGAGCAGTTCTTC. Protein product: CASSPGLADNEQFF.

V is TRBV11-3 and J is TRBJ2-1; possible D gene TRBD2, 6 bases. V lost 5 bases to trimming and J lost 2 bases, with 16 bases between them. The CDR3 has 16 amino acids. Germline CDR1 SGHNT, CDR2 YENEEA. CDR3 protein: CASSLLRASAYNEQFF. In DNA form, the CDR3 reads TGTGCCAGCAGCCTCCTGCGCGCTAGCGCCTACAATGAGCAGTTCTTC.

This clone came up once. This rearrangement joins TRBV6-5 to TRBJ2-5; a weak D match, TRBD2 (6 bases). CDR1 is MNHEY and CDR2 is SVGAGI in the germline V gene. V was cut by 8 bases and J by 0 bases, with 7 bases left in between. The CDR3 extends over 12 amino acids. Here the CDR3 reads CASGLYQETQYF. The CDR3 DNA reads as TGTGCCAGCGGACTATACCAAGAGACCCAGTACTTC.

The rearrangement uses TRBV29-1 and TRBJ2-7, with no clear D. CDR3 length: 14 residues. Germline lookup yields CDR1 SQVTM and CDR2 ANQGSEA. The V end lost 4 bases, the J end lost 0 bases, and 13 bases lay between the germline ends. The CDR3 DNA is TGCAGCGTTGGTATGAGGTTGGGCTCCTACGAGCAGTACTTC. It encodes CSVGMRLGSYEQYF.

This clone came up a few times. The same CDR3 is also encoded by other DNA sequences in this sample. The chain combines TRBV18 with TRBJ2-3; D not certain. This CDR3 contains 13 residues. Germline V gives CDR1 KGHSH, CDR2 LQKENI. V lost 3 bases and J 2 bases, leaving 6 bases between the germline ends. The CDR3 loop reads CASSPSLTDTQYF. CDR3 coding DNA: TGTGCCAGCTCACCCTCTCTCACAGATACGCAGTATTTT.

The chain is built from TRBV5-1 and TRBJ2-5; no firm D call. Looked up from germline, CDR1 is SGHRS and CDR2 is YFSETQ. This CDR3 is 12 amino acids long. V was clipped by 1 base and J by 5 bases, with 6 bases between them. CDR3 in amino acids: CASSLNAETQYF. The CDR3 coding sequence is TGCGCCAGCAGCTTGAACGCGGAGACCCAGTACTTC.

The gene calls are TRBV11-1 and TRBJ2-2; possibly TRBD1 for D (6 bases). This CDR3 spans 15 amino acids. Per the germline V gene, CDR1 is SGHAT and CDR2 is FQDESV (reference sequence). Trimming left V 5 bases short and J 7 bases short, with 17 bases between. CDR3 coding DNA: TGTGCCAGCAGCCCTGGGTCAGGGGCGGGCGGGGAGCTGTTTTTT. This gives the protein CASSPGSGAGGELFF.

The V call is TRBV10-1, the J call TRBJ2-1; tentative D call: TRBD1 (6 bases). CDR1 is WNHNN and CDR2 is SYGVQD in the germline V gene (reference sequence). V lost 2 bases and J lost 2, with 10 bases in between. CDR3 length equals 15 residues. In nucleotides, the CDR3 is TGCGCCAGCAGTGAGGGGCAGGGGACCTACAATGAGCAGTTCTTC. Translated: CASSEGQGTYNEQFF.

V is TRBV2 and J is TRBJ2-1; TRBD2 matches at 10 bases. Germline V gene lookup returns CDR1 SNHLY and CDR2 FYNNEI. The CDR3 consists of 13 residues. V was pared by 9 bases and J by 8 bases, with 7 bases of the junction left unmatched. The CDR3 is CASELAGAHEQFF. CDR3 bases: TGTGCCAGTGAGCTAGCGGGAGCACATGAGCAGTTCTTC.

The chain couples TRBV30 to TRBJ2-3, with 12 bases aligning to TRBD2. CDR3 length: 15 residues. The V segment lost 1 base and the J segment 8 bases; nucleotides outside the gene matches: 7. The germline V gene encodes CDR1 GTSNPN and CDR2 SVGIG (reference sequence). CDR3 in DNA: TGTGCCTGGAGTGACCTAGCGGGGGGGTCAAGTACGCAGTATTTT. Translating it yields CAWSDLAGGSSTQYF.

The chain is built from TRBV6-2 or TRBV6-3 and TRBJ1-2, with D perhaps TRBD1 (5 bases). Between the trimmed V and J ends, which lost 6 bases and 6 bases, there was a span of 14 bases. CDR3 length: 13 residues. Germline values: CDR1 MNHEY, CDR2 SVGEGT. DNA for the CDR3: TGTGCCAGCAGCCCCTGGGGGGGGGATGGCTACACCTTC. As protein: CASSPWGGDGYTF.

The rearrangement uses TRBV12-5 and TRBJ2-3, with 10 bases aligning to TRBD2. The CDR3 spans 14 residues. The germline V gene encodes CDR1 LGHNT and CDR2 FRNRAP. The J segment lost 6 bases and the V segment lost 5 bases, leaving 5 bases of the junction unmatched. Here the CDR3 reads CASGLAGVRDTQYF. DNA for the CDR3: TGTGCTAGTGGTCTAGCGGGAGTCAGGGATACGCAGTATTTT.

V is TRBV23-1 and J is TRBJ1-2, with TRBD1 matching 8 bases. TRBV23-1 is an ORF, with its function uncertain. With V trimmed by 2 bases and J by 7 bases, 6 bases remained unmatched. This CDR3 is built from 14 residues. CDR3 protein: CASSQLDRVSGYTF. CDR3 DNA sequence: TGCGCCAGCAGTCAACTGGACAGGGTGTCTGGCTACACCTTC.

This clone appeared a few times. The chain has TRBV7-2 and TRBJ2-5; TRBD2 aligns across 7 bases. The CDR3 length is 15 residues. The V gene's germline CDR1 is SGHTA and CDR2 FQGNSA. With 3 bases clipped from V and 0 bases from J, the junction kept 4 bases outside the gene matches. CDR3 nucleotides: TGTGCCAGCAGCTTCTCTAGCGGCCACCAAGAGACCCAGTACTTC. Protein sequence: CASSFSSGHQETQYF.